These 30 T cell receptor beta chains came from one sample sequenced in a study of shared clonotypes between healthy human individuals. Method: immunoSEQ multiplex PCR; TCRdb's copy keeps in-frame clones and lacks some. The data contain more than 400,000 clones, about 96% of them singletons. Sequencing was performed on naive CD4+ T cells sorted from blood. Subset reported: CD45RA+ positively selected. These TCRs come from a woman aged 25 to 45 in good health.

The V gene is TRBV30, the J gene TRBJ2-5; 7 nucleotides line up with TRBD1. The CDR3 extends over 13 amino acids. Germline lookup yields CDR1 GTSNPN and CDR2 SVGIG (reference sequence). The CDR3 DNA is TGTGCATCCATACAGGGGCCACAAGAGACCCAGTACTTC. Translating gives CASIQGPQETQYF.

V is TRBV11-2 and J is TRBJ2-5; 10 bases match TRBD2. The J call may be wrong; the DNA end is better matched by TRBJ2-7. This CDR3 is built from 16 residues. The germline V gene encodes CDR1 SGHAT and CDR2 FQNNGV. For the CDR3, the DNA is TGTGCCAGCAGCTTAGTGGCAAGGCTAGCGGGAGTCGAGCAGTACTTC. Translating it yields CASSLVARLAGVEQYF.

This chain joins TRBV30 and TRBJ2-3; 8 bases agree with TRBD2. CDR3 length: 14 residues. CDR1 and CDR2 from the germline V gene are GTSNPN and SVGIG (reference sequence). V was pared by 8 bases and J by 1 base, with 8 bases of the junction left unmatched. CDR3 region: CARAGGEGTDTQYF. The CDR3 DNA follows: TGTGCCCGAGCCGGGGGGGAAGGCACAGATACGCAGTATTTT.

This chain connects TRBV29-1 to TRBJ2-7; the D gene is possibly TRBD1 (6 bases). Per the germline V gene, CDR1 is SQVTM and CDR2 is ANQGSEA. Trimming pared 5 bases from V and 2 bases from J, leaving 19 bases between. The CDR3 has 15 amino acids. The CDR3 here is CSVQTAGTNPYEQYF. CDR3 bases: TGCAGCGTTCAGACCGCCGGGACAAATCCCTACGAGCAGTACTTC.

The chain is built from TRBV7-9 and TRBJ1-1; no clear D. Trimming pared 8 bases from V and 5 bases from J, leaving 18 bases between. CDR3 length: 14 residues. Germline V gene data show CDR1 as SEHNR and CDR2 as FQNEAQ (reference sequence). For the CDR3, the DNA is TGTGCCAGCTCTCTTACTCTACAGCGAACTGAAGCTTTCTTT. The encoded protein is CASSLTLQRTEAFF.

This chain joins TRBV7-2 and TRBJ1-2, with 11 bases fitting TRBD1. Per germline, CDR1 SGHTA and CDR2 FQGNSA. V lost 4 bases, J lost 6 bases, and 7 bases stayed unmatched. The CDR3 totals 15 residues. CDR3 region: CASSSGTGGLDGYTF. The DNA of the CDR3 is TGTGCCAGCAGCTCCGGGACAGGGGGTCTAGATGGCTACACCTTC.

The rearrangement uses TRBV7-2 and TRBJ2-1, with a weak D call TRBD2 (6 bases). The CDR3 spans 15 residues. V was pared by 0 bases and J by 10 bases, with 16 bases between. Germline V gene lookup returns CDR1 SGHTA and CDR2 FQGNSA. This CDR3 is CASSLASGEPLEQFF. The CDR3 nucleotides read TGTGCCAGCAGCTTAGCGTCGGGAGAGCCCCTGGAGCAGTTCTTC.

V gene TRBV29-1 combines with J gene TRBJ1-1; 7 bases fit TRBD1. The CDR3 is 13 amino acids. Germline values: CDR1 SQVTM, CDR2 ANQGSEA. Trimming cost V 8 bases and J 5 bases; bases outside gene matches: 11. The CDR3 nucleotides read TGCAGCCTAAAGACAGGGAGTTCGACTGAAGCTTTCTTT. It translates to CSLKTGSSTEAFF.

The V call is TRBV4-1, the J call TRBJ2-3; D is perhaps TRBD1 (5 bases). Germline V gene sequence: CDR1 MGHRA, CDR2 YSYEKL. This CDR3 comprises 16 residues. Trimming removed 5 bases at V and 0 bases at J, with 15 bases between. This CDR3 reads CASSARQGTSTDTQYF. The CDR3 bases are TGCGCCAGCAGCGCTCGGCAGGGCACTAGCACAGATACGCAGTATTTT.

The genes are TRBV29-1 and TRBJ1-1, with D tentatively TRBD1 (5 bases). Germline CDR1 SQVTM, CDR2 ANQGSEA. The V gene lost 6 bases and the J gene lost 2 bases, with 19 bases spanning the gap. This CDR3 contains 15 residues. The CDR3 spells CSVARDEILNTEAFF. DNA of the CDR3: TGCAGCGTCGCCCGGGACGAGATATTAAACACTGAAGCTTTCTTT.

CDR3 DNA sequence: TGTGCCAGCAGCCGACAGGTCGGGGCGACCCAGTACTTC. Translated, it gives CASSRQVGATQYF. V gene TRBV11-3 combines with J gene TRBJ2-5, with a tentative D call TRBD1 (6 bases). V was shortened by 5 bases and J by 7 bases, with 14 bases between the two germline ends. The germline CDR1 and CDR2 sequences are SGHNT and YENEEA. The CDR3 runs to 13 residues.

The chain has TRBV28 and TRBJ2-7; D gene ambiguous. The germline V gene encodes CDR1 MDHEN and CDR2 SYDVKM. V was pared by 3 bases and J by 4 bases, with 16 bases between. The CDR3 length is 15 residues. The CDR3, as DNA: TGTGCCAGCAGTTTGGACGGTACGCTTGGGTACGAGCAGTACTTC. Translated, it gives CASSLDGTLGYEQYF.

The V call is TRBV11-2, the J call TRBJ2-1, with D possibly TRBD2 on 5 matching bases. The CDR3 sequence is 14 residues long. Germline values: CDR1 SGHAT, CDR2 FQNNGV. V was clipped by 5 bases and J by 1 base, with 9 bases between them. CDR3 sequence (DNA): TGTGCCAGCAGCGGAGGACTTTCCTACAATGAGCAGTTCTTC. This encodes CASSGGLSYNEQFF.

A remark on this clone: One junction end disagrees with the germline gene, perhaps due to a read error. This chain connects TRBV19 to TRBJ2-7; 10 nucleotides align to TRBD2. There are 13 residues in the CDR3. CDR1 and CDR2 from the germline V gene are LNHDA and SQIVND (reference sequence). CDR3 bases: TGTGCCAGCCTAATTAGCGGGGGGCCCCTTTCGGACTTC. This encodes CASLISGGPLSDF.

This rearrangement joins TRBV7-2 to TRBJ1-2, with 7 bases lining up with TRBD1. The germline V gene has CDR1 SGHTA and CDR2 FQGNSA. The CDR3 sequence is 14 residues long. Trimming removed 5 bases from V and 7 bases from J; junction bases left unmatched: 10. The CDR3 DNA reads as TGTGCCAGCAGCAACAGGGGTGGGCCCGCTGGCTACACCTTC. Encoded protein: CASSNRGGPAGYTF.

V usage is TRBV11-2 and J usage is TRBJ2-5; D tentatively reads TRBD1 or TRBD2 (6 bases each). This CDR3 has 16 residues. The V gene lost 5 bases and the J gene lost 4 bases, with 20 bases spanning the gap. CDR1 is SGHAT, CDR2 FQNNGV, per germline. CDR3 sequence: CASSRVGGGIIETQYF. In nucleotides, the CDR3 is TGTGCCAGCAGCCGCGTTGGGGGCGGGATAATAGAGACCCAGTACTTC.

This clone is a singleton in its sample. The chain links TRBV6-1 to TRBJ2-7; 8 nucleotides agree with TRBD2. The V gene end was trimmed by 7 bases and the J gene end by 3 bases; junction bases not matched to a gene: 8. Germline lookup yields CDR1 MNHNS and CDR2 SASEGT. The CDR3 loop spans 14 amino acids. The DNA of the CDR3 is TGTGCCAGCATGGTTGCGGGAGGTGGCTACGAGCAGTACTTC. This translates into CASMVAGGGYEQYF.

The chain uses TRBV18 and TRBJ1-5, with D tentatively TRBD1 (5 bases). Germline V gives CDR1 KGHSH, CDR2 LQKENI. The CDR3 is made up of 16 amino acids. The V and J ends lost 1 base and 3 bases respectively, with 13 bases between them. The chain's CDR3 is CASSPQYGGNNQPQHF. The DNA for the CDR3 is TGTGCCAGCTCACCACAGTATGGGGGAAACAATCAGCCCCAGCATTTT.

V gene TRBV10-3 combines with J gene TRBJ2-2, with unresolved D. The V end lost 6 bases, the J end lost 0 bases, and 8 bases lay between the germline ends. In germline, CDR1 is ENHRY, CDR2 SYGVKD. This CDR3 has 14 amino acids. The CDR3 DNA reads as TGTGCCATCAGCATTACTGCGAACACCGGGGAGCTGTTTTTT. Translated: CAISITANTGELFF.

The V gene is TRBV21-1, the J gene TRBJ2-5; the D call in the table, TRBD2, was not verified against the DNA. TRBV21-1 is termed a pseudogene. The CDR3 contains 15 residues. The CDR3 loop reads CASSKGTSVEETQYF. CDR3 coding DNA: TGTGCCAGCAGCAAAGGGACTAGCGTGGAAGAGACCCAGTACTTC.

The chain joins TRBV7-2 to TRBJ1-4, with no clear D. Trimming took 1 base from V and 14 from J, leaving 14 bases between them. Germline CDR1 and CDR2: SGHTA and FQGNSA. This CDR3 has 13 residues. The CDR3 reads CASSLVPLGFLFF. As DNA, the CDR3 is TGTGCCAGCAGCTTAGTTCCACTCGGATTCCTGTTTTTT.

The chain joins TRBV5-4 to TRBJ1-2; the match to TRBD1 covers 8 bases. The CDR3 extends over 14 amino acids. Germline V gives CDR1 SGHNT, CDR2 YYREEE (reference sequence). V lost 7 bases, J lost 3 bases, and 8 bases stayed unmatched. The CDR3 sequence: CASRPPGGDYGYTF. The CDR3 coding sequence is TGTGCCAGCCGCCCCCCAGGGGGCGACTATGGCTACACCTTC.

The chain recombines TRBV30 with TRBJ1-2, with D unclear. Per germline, CDR1 GTSNPN and CDR2 SVGIG (reference sequence). This CDR3 region has 12 residues. With 6 bases removed from V and 1 base from J, the gap between germline ends came to 9 bases. The CDR3 coding sequence is TGTGCCTGTACTGCGGGTAACTATGGCTACACCTTC. It specifies CACTAGNYGYTF.

V gene TRBV11-3 combines with J gene TRBJ2-7; TRBD2 matches 9 bases. Losses at the gene ends were 7 bases for V and 0 bases for J; bases not matched to a gene: 10. The germline V gene encodes CDR1 SGHNT and CDR2 YENEEA. The CDR3 is made up of 16 amino acids. This chain's CDR3 is CASTPPRLAASYEQYF. The CDR3 DNA is TGTGCCAGCACCCCCCCCAGACTAGCGGCCTCCTACGAGCAGTACTTC.

J is TRBJ1-4 and V is TRBV18; D is ambiguous. V dropped 2 bases and J dropped 8 bases, with 6 bases sitting between them. The CDR3 is made up of 12 amino acids. Germline V gene sequence: CDR1 KGHSH, CDR2 LQKENI. This chain's CDR3 is CASSPGREKLFF. The CDR3 DNA is TGTGCCAGCTCACCAGGCAGAGAAAAACTGTTTTTT.

J is TRBJ1-5 and V is TRBV18; 10 bases align to TRBD1. Germline values: CDR1 KGHSH, CDR2 LQKENI. The CDR3 has 14 residues. The J segment lost 4 bases and the V segment lost 4 bases, leaving 1 base of the junction unmatched. DNA for the CDR3: TGTGCCAGCTCACGGACAGGGGGGAATCAGCCCCAGCATTTT. Translating it yields CASSRTGGNQPQHF. Full variable domain (missing parts from reference TRBV18 and TRBJ1-5): NAGVMQNPRHLVRRRGQEARLRCSPMKGHSHVYWYRQLPEEGLKFMVYLQKENIIDESGMPKERFSAEFPKEGPSILRIQQVVRGDSAAYFCASSRTGGNQPQHFGDGTRLSIL.

As for this clone: This CDR3 is also generated by other DNA sequences in the sample. The rearrangement links TRBV6-5 to TRBJ2-7; no firm D call. This CDR3 comprises 13 residues. Trimming left V 7 bases short and J 5 bases short, with 15 bases between. Per the germline V gene, CDR1 is MNHEY and CDR2 is SVGAGI. The CDR3 coding sequence is TGTGCCAGCACCACCCCGGGTGGGAACGAGCAGTACTTC. This encodes CASTTPGGNEQYF.

The V gene is TRBV30, the J gene TRBJ1-1; the match to TRBD1 covers 8 bases. The V segment lost 2 bases and the J segment 5 bases; nucleotides outside the gene matches: 13. The germline CDR1 and CDR2 sequences are GTSNPN and SVGIG (reference sequence). This CDR3 contains 16 residues. Here the CDR3 reads CAWSYGAGGTGTEAFF. The CDR3 coding sequence is TGTGCCTGGAGTTACGGCGCAGGGGGCACTGGTACTGAAGCTTTCTTT.

V gene TRBV27 combines with J gene TRBJ2-6; D gene uncertain. In germline, CDR1 is MNHEY, CDR2 SMNVEV (reference sequence). The CDR3 runs 17 residues. Between the trimmed V and J ends, which lost 5 bases and 0 bases, there was a span of 14 bases. The CDR3 DNA sequence: TGTGCCAGCAGTGCATCTATACTTGGCTCTGGGGCCAACGTCCTGACTTTC. This translates into CASSASILGSGANVLTF.

V and J are TRBV6-6 and TRBJ1-2; the match to TRBD1 covers 7 bases. In germline, CDR1 is MNHNY, CDR2 SVGAGI (reference sequence). Losses at the gene ends were 5 bases for V and 2 bases for J; bases not matched to a gene: 2. This CDR3 spans 13 amino acids. The CDR3 sequence is CASSTGQNYGYTF. CDR3 DNA: TGTGCCAGCAGTACGGGACAGAACTATGGCTACACCTTC.